The clone carrying this TCR beta chain was observed a handful of times. The target antigen is unknown. The template used for profiling TCR beta VDJ and CDR3 was genomic DNA. Via MiXCR, TCRdb re-called the reads, giving one row per CDR3 protein. The sample shows 200,000 to 250,000 distinct CDR3 sequences, 30% to 35% of them seen only once. These data belong to a study of CD8+CD57+ T cells in acquired aplastic anemia. Regarding the study as a whole: Almost 30 sequences, all CD8+ CDR3, were shared between patients and controls.

The CDR3 contains 14 residues. Germline V gene sequence: CDR1 SGHRS, CDR2 YFSETQ. V was pared by 5 bases and J by 3 bases, with 11 bases between. The sample was sorted CD4+, CD8+, or CD8+CD57+ T cells (not recorded which) from PBMCs. The sequence came from a human donor in good health, serving as a control. The chain recombines TRBV5-1 with TRBJ2-2; D is uncertain. CDR3: CASRYFADTGELFF. The CDR3 DNA reads TGCGCCAGCAGGTACTTCGCGGACACCGGGGAGCTGTTTTTT.